These 12 T cell receptor beta chains were sequenced from one sample in a study of shared clonotypes between healthy human individuals. Method: immunoSEQ multiplex PCR; TCRdb's copy keeps in-frame clones and lacks some. The profile shows more than 200,000 clones, 60% to 80% of them singletons. The sequencing input was memory CD4+ T cells sorted from blood. Subset meaning: CD45RA-negative fraction. These receptors originate from a young man in good health.

The rearrangement links TRBV6-6 to TRBJ2-5; possibly TRBD2 for D (6 bases). CDR1 and CDR2 from the germline V gene are MNHNY and SVGAGI (reference sequence). V was shortened by 5 bases and J by 5 bases, with 12 bases between the two germline ends. There are 13 residues in the CDR3. The DNA of the CDR3 is TGTGCCAGCAGTCCCGACGCGGGGGAGACCCAGTACTTC. It yields the protein CASSPDAGETQYF.

The rearrangement links TRBV7-2 to TRBJ2-7; 9 bases fit TRBD2. Losses at the gene ends were 0 bases for V and 0 bases for J; bases not matched to a gene: 3. CDR1 SGHTA and CDR2 FQGNSA come from the germline V gene. The CDR3 extends over 16 amino acids. The CDR3 sequence: CASSLATSGYSYEQYF. As DNA, the CDR3 is TGTGCCAGCAGCTTAGCCACTAGCGGGTACTCCTACGAGCAGTACTTC.

The chain carries TRBV7-2 and TRBJ1-1, with D possibly matching TRBD1 (6 bases). The CDR3 length is 14 residues. Germline lookup yields CDR1 SGHTA and CDR2 FQGNSA. V lost 5 bases and J 5 bases, leaving 15 bases between the germline ends. DNA of the CDR3: TGTGCCAGCAGCCCCGCGGGGGGGCTAACTGAAGCTTTCTTT. Protein: CASSPAGGLTEAFF. The variable domain in full, completed from reference TRBV7-2 and TRBJ1-1, reads GAGVSQSPSNKVTEKGKDVELRCDPISGHTALYWYRQSLGQGLEFLIYFQGNSAPDKSGLPSDRFSAERTGGSVSTLTIQRTQQEDSAVYLCASSPAGGLTEAFFGQGTRLTVV.

With regard to this clone: This may arise from a read error, as a much more abundant clone is one base away. This chain links TRBV2 with TRBJ1-4; 8 bases agree with TRBD1. Germline V gene data show CDR1 as SNHLY and CDR2 as FYNNEI. The CDR3 totals 13 residues. With V trimmed by 6 bases and J by 8 bases, 5 bases remained unmatched. The CDR3 DNA reads TGTGCCAGCAGGCCGACAGGGGTCGAAAAACTGTTTTTT. Protein product: CASRPTGVEKLFF. Full variable domain (missing parts from reference TRBV2 and TRBJ1-4): EPEVTQTPSHQVTQMGQEVILRCVPISNHLYFYWYRQILGQKVEFLVSFYNNEISEKSEIFDDQFSVERPDGSNFTLKIRSTKLEDSAMYFCASRPTGVEKLFFGSGTQLSVL.

The genes are TRBV2 and TRBJ2-6, with D hard to call. V lost 2 bases, J lost 3 bases, and 8 bases lay in between. Germline CDR1 and CDR2: SNHLY and FYNNEI. The CDR3 totals 15 residues. DNA for the CDR3: TGTGCCAGCAGTGAATCGGGCGGTGGGGCCAACGTCCTGACTTTC. Amino acids: CASSESGGGANVLTF.

The chain uses TRBV5-6 and TRBJ2-4; D is unresolved. CDR3 length: 14 residues. CDR1 and CDR2 (germline): SGHDT, YYEEEE. V gave up 1 base and J gave up 7 bases, with 12 bases separating them. CDR3 in DNA: TGTGCCAGCAGCTTGAGGGCAGGCTACAACATTCAGTACTTC. It yields the protein CASSLRAGYNIQYF.

This clone was counted a single time. The V gene is TRBV28, the J gene TRBJ2-1; no reliable D call. Trimming took 4 bases from V and 8 from J, leaving 6 bases between them. Germline CDR1 reads MDHEN; CDR2 reads SYDVKM. The CDR3 runs to 11 residues. The CDR3 here is CASSSWDEQFF. The CDR3, as DNA: TGTGCCAGCAGTTCGTGGGATGAGCAGTTCTTC.

The chain employs TRBV7-8 and TRBJ2-7, with D tentatively TRBD1 or TRBD2 (5 bases each). The CDR3 loop spans 15 amino acids. The V gene lost 4 bases and the J gene lost 4 bases, with 17 bases spanning the gap. Germline-derived CDR1 and CDR2 are SGHVS and FQNEAQ. The chain's CDR3 is CASSSRGLGAYEQYF. The DNA of the CDR3 is TGTGCCAGCAGCTCCCGGGGCCTAGGGGCTTACGAGCAGTACTTC.

The chain has TRBV13 and TRBJ2-3; 7 bases line up with TRBD2. The CDR3 contains 12 residues. The germline V gene has CDR1 PRHDT and CDR2 FYEKMQ (reference sequence). V gave up 5 bases and J gave up 7 bases; unmatched junction bases: 3. The CDR3 is CASSGRGNTQYF. Written as DNA, the CDR3 is TGTGCCAGCAGCGGGAGGGGTAATACGCAGTATTTT. Based on the CDR3 plus reference TRBV13 and TRBJ2-3, the full variable domain is AAGVIQSPRHLIKEKRETATLKCYPIPRHDTVYWYQQGPGQDPQFLISFYEKMQSDKGSIPDRFSAQQFSDYHSELNMSSLELGDSALYFCASSGRGNTQYFGPGTRLTVL.

CDR3 DNA: TGTGCCAGCAGCCCGATTGGGGCTAGCACAGATACGCAGTATTTT. It yields the protein CASSPIGASTDTQYF. The rearrangement joins TRBV5-6 to TRBJ2-3; perhaps TRBD1 as D (5 bases). The length of the CDR3 is 15 residues. V lost 4 bases, J lost 0 bases, and 12 bases lay in between. Germline CDR1 is SGHDT and CDR2 is YYEEEE.

J is TRBJ2-1 and V is TRBV7-8; TRBD2 agrees at 14 bases. Germline CDR1 reads SGHVS; CDR2 reads FQNEAQ. CDR3 size: 18 residues. With 1 base clipped from V and 4 bases from J, the junction kept 6 bases outside the gene matches. CDR3 sequence reads: CASSLVGTSGRTYNEQFF. CDR3 DNA: TGTGCCAGCAGCTTAGTGGGGACTAGCGGGAGAACTTACAATGAGCAGTTCTTC.

The chain uses TRBV11-2 and TRBJ2-7, with D possibly matching TRBD2 (6 bases). Per germline, CDR1 SGHAT and CDR2 FQNNGV. The V end lost 1 base, the J end lost 3 bases, and 13 bases lay between the germline ends. The CDR3 sequence is 15 residues long. CDR3 residues: CASSLGGSGDYEQYF. CDR3 DNA sequence: TGTGCCAGCAGCTTAGGAGGTAGCGGAGACTACGAGCAGTACTTC.